The clone carrying this TCR beta chain was seen many times. Its antigen is undetermined. The sample is drawn from a study of T cell repertoires in cytomegalovirus infection. Across the whole study: From public TCR beta signatures came an indication of both CMV infection and matching HLA type.

Study findings and constraints: Totalled public TCR beta family frequency picked out people who carried CMV plus the relevant HLA. Across the ex vivo response, the dominant clonotypes were HLA-C-restricted CMV-specific TCR beta clonotypes.

TCRdb passed the reads through MiXCR, listing each CDR3 protein once. This repertoire shows hundreds of thousands of distinct CDR3 sequences, around 9.1% found once; its top ten account for over 2.5%. V gave up 0 bases and J gave up 0 bases; unmatched junction bases: 5. The CDR3 is 17 residues long. Sequencing was performed on PBMCs. The chain recombines TRBV23-1 with TRBJ1-5, with 7 bases fitting TRBD1. TRBV23-1 has ORF status, its function being uncertain. The sequence was collected from a human donor in good health (CMV status not recorded). Some clones in this sample may be carry-over from other donors' samples. The CDR3 sequence is CASSQSDRTYSNQPQHF. CDR3 DNA: TGCGCCAGCAGTCAATCGGACAGGACCTATAGCAATCAGCCCCAGCATTTT.